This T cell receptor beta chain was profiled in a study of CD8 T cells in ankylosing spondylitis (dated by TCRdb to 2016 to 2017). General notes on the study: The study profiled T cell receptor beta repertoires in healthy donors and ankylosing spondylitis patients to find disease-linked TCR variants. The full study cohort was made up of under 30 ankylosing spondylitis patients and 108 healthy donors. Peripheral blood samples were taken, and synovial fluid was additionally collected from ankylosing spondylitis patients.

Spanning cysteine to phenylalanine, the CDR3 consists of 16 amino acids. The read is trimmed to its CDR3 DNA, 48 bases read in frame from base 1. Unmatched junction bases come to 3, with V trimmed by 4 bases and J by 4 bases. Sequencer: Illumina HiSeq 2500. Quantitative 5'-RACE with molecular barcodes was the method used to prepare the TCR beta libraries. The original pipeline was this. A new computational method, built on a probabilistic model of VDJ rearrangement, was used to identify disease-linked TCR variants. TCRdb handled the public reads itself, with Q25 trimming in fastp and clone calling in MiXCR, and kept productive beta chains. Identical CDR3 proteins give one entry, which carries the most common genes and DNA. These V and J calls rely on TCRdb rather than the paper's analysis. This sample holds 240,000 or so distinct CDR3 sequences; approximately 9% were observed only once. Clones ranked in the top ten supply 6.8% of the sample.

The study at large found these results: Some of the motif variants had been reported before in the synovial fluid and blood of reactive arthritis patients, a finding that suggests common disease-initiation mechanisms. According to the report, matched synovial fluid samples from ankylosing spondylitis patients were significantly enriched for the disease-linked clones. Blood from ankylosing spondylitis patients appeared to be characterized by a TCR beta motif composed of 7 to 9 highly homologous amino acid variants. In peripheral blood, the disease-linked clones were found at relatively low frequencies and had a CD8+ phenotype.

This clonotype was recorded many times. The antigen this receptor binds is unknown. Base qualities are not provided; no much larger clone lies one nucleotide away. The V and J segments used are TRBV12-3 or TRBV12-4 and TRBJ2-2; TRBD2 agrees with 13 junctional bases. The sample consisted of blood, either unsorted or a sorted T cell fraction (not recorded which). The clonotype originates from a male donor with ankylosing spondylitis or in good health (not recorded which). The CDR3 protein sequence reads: CASSSGLAGITGELFF. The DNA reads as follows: TGTGCCAGCAGTTCGGGACTAGCGGGAATCACCGGGGAGCTGTTTTTT.